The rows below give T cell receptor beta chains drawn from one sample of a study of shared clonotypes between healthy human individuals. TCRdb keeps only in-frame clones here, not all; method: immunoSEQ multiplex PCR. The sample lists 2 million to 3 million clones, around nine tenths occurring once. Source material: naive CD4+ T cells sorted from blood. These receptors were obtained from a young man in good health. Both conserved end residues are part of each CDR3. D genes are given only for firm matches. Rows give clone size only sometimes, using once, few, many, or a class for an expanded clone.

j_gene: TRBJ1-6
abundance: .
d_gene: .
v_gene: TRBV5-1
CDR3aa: CASSLMGTTSPLHF
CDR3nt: TGCGCCAGCAGCCTGATGGGAACTACGTCACCCCTCCACTTT

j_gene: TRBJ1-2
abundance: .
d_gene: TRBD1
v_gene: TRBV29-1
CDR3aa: CSADERGQGSHQNYGYTF
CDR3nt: TGCAGCGCAGACGAACGCGGACAGGGTAGCCACCAAAACTATGGCTACACCTTC

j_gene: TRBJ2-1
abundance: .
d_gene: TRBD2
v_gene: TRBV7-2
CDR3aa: CASSLELAGYYNEQFF
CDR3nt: TGTGCCAGCAGCTTAGAACTAGCGGGTTACTACAATGAGCAGTTCTTC

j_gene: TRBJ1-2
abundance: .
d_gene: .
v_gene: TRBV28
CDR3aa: CASSSASGTRYYGYTF
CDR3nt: TGTGCCAGCAGTTCTGCTTCAGGGACTCGATACTATGGCTACACCTTC

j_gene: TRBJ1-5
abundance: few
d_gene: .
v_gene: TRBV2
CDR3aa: CASSGEGIQPQHF
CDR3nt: TGTGCCAGCAGTGGGGAGGGAATTCAGCCCCAGCATTTT

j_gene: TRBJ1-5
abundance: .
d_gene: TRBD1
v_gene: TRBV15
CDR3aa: CATSRDLEDRGGHF
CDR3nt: TGTGCCACCAGCAGGGACTTAGAGGACAGGGGCGGGCATTTT

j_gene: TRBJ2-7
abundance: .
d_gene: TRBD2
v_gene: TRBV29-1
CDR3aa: CSVGAGGYEQYF
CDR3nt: TGCAGCGTTGGGGCGGGAGGGTACGAGCAGTACTTC

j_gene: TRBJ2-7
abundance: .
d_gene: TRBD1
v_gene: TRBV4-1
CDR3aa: CASSQEPGTAYEQYF
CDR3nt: TGCGCCAGCAGCCAAGAGCCCGGGACAGCCTACGAGCAGTACTTC

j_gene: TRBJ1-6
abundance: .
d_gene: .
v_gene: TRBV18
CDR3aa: CASSEGQGSSPLHF
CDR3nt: TGTGCCAGCTCCGAAGGCCAGGGTAGTTCACCCCTCCACTTT

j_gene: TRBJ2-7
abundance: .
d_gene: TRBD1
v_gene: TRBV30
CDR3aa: CAWADRGYEQYF
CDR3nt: TGTGCCTGGGCCGACAGGGGCTACGAGCAGTACTTC

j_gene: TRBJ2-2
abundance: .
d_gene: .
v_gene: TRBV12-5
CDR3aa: CASAPRGPSNTGELFF
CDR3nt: TGTGCTAGTGCCCCTCGGGGGCCCTCGAACACCGGGGAGCTGTTTTTT

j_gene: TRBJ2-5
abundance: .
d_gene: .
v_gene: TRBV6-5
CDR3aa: CASSLGRTWETQYF
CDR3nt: TGTGCCAGCAGTTTAGGGCGGACTTGGGAGACCCAGTACTTC

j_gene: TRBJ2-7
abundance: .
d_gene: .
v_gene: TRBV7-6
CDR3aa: CASSFAGSTGYEQYF
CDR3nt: TGTGCCAGCAGCTTTGCGGGGAGCACTGGCTACGAGCAGTACTTC

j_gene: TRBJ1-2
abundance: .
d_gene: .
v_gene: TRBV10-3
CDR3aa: CAISDVRERSCGYTF
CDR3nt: TGTGCCATCAGTGATGTCAGGGAGCGTAGCTGTGGCTACACCTTC

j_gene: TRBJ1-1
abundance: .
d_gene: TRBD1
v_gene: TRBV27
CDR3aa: CASSLTRTGLFGAFF
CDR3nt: TGTGCCAGCAGTTTAACCCGGACAGGGCTCTTTGGAGCTTTCTTT

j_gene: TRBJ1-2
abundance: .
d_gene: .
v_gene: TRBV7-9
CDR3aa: CASSQQGNYGYTF
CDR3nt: TGTGCCAGCAGCCAACAGGGAAACTATGGCTACACCTTC

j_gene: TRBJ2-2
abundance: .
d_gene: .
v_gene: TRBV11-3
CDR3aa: CASSLNRDTGELFF
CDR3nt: TGTGCCAGCAGCCTGAACAGGGACACCGGGGAGCTGTTTTTT

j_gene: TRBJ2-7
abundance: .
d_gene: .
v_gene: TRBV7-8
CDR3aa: CASSFTNEQYF
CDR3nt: TGTGCCAGCAGCTTTACAAACGAGCAGTACTTC

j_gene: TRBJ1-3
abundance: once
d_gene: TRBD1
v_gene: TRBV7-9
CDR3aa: CASSLGGQGAAGNTIYF
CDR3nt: TGTGCCAGCAGCTTAGGTGGACAGGGGGCAGCTGGAAACACCATATATTTT

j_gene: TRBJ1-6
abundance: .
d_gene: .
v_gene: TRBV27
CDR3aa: CASSFANSPLHF
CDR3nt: TGTGCCAGCAGTTTCGCAAATTCACCCCTCCACTTT

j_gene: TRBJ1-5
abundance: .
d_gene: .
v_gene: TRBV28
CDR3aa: CASSLIRGGQPQHF
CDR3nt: TGTGCCAGCAGTTTGATTCGGGGGGGCCAGCCCCAGCATTTT

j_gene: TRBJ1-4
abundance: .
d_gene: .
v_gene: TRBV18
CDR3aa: CASTMGTNEKLFF
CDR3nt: TGTGCCAGTACAATGGGAACTAATGAAAAACTGTTTTTT

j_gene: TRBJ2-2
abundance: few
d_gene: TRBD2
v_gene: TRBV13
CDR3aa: CASSHGTSGRPTGELFF
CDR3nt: TGTGCCAGCAGCCACGGGACTAGCGGGAGGCCCACCGGGGAGCTGTTTTTT

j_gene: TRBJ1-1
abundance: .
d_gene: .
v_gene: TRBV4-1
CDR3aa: CASSRSDTADTEAFF
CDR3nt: TGCGCCAGCAGCCGGTCGGACACGGCGGACACTGAAGCTTTCTTT

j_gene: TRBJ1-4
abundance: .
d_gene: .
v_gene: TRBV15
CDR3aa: CATSRDAQFNEKLFF
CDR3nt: TGTGCCACCAGCAGAGATGCCCAGTTTAATGAAAAACTGTTTTTT

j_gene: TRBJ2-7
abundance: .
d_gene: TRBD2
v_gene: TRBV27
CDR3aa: CASRPVSSGGPSSYEQYF
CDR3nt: TGTGCCAGCAGGCCGGTATCTAGCGGGGGGCCAAGCTCCTACGAGCAGTACTTC

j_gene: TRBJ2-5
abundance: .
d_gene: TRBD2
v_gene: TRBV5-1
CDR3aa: CASSPTSGSGETQYF
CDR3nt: TGCGCCAGCAGCCCGACTAGCGGGAGTGGAGAGACCCAGTACTTC

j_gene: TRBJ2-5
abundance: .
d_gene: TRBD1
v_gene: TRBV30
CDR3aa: CACLPGGIKTQYF
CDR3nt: TGTGCCTGCCTGCCAGGGGGCATAAAGACCCAGTACTTC

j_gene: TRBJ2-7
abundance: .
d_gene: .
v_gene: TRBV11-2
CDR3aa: CASSFPGLGEQYF
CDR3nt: TGTGCCAGCAGCTTCCCGGGCCTGGGGGAGCAGTACTTC

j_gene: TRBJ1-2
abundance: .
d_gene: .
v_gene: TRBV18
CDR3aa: CASHLSGASYTF
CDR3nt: TGTGCCAGCCACCTGTCGGGGGCGAGCTACACCTTC

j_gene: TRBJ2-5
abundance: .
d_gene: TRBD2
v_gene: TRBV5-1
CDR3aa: CASSNGAGVTETQYF
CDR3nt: TGCGCCAGCTCAAACGGCGCGGGAGTCACAGAGACCCAGTACTTC

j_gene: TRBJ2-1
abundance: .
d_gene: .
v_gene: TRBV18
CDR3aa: CASSPGLRSFNEQFF
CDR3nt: TGTGCCAGCTCACCGGGCCTGCGCAGTTTTAATGAGCAGTTCTTC

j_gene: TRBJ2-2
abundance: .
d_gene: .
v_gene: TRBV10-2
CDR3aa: CASSESISLARANTGELFF
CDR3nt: TGCGCCAGCAGTGAGTCCATTTCTCTAGCGCGCGCGAACACCGGGGAGCTGTTTTTT

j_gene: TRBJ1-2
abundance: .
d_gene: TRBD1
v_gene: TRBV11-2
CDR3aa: CASSSYRGQVGYTF
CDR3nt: TGTGCCAGCAGCTCGTACAGGGGGCAGGTTGGCTACACCTTC

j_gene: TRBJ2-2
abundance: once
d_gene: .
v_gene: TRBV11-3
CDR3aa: CASSLGWGTGELFF
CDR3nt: TGTGCCAGCAGCTTAGGGTGGGGCACCGGGGAGCTGTTTTTT

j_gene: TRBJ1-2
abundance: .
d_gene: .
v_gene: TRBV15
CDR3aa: CATSTLGGGLRGYTF
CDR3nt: TGTGCCACCAGCACTCTAGGCGGGGGGCTGAGAGGCTACACCTTC

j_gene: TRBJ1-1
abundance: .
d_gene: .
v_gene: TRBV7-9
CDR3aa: CASSLFGSTEAFF
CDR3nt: TGTGCCAGCAGCTTATTCGGGTCCACTGAAGCTTTCTTT

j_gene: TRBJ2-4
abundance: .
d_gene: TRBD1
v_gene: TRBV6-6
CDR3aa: CASRPQGARDIQYF
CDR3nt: TGTGCCAGCAGACCACAGGGGGCTAGGGACATTCAGTACTTC

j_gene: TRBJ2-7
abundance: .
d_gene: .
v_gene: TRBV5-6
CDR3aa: CASSLSVGQVEQYF
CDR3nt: TGTGCCAGCAGCTTGTCGGTCGGGCAGGTCGAGCAGTACTTC

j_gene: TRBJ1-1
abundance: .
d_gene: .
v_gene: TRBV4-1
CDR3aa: CASSQDDRNTEAFF
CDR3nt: TGCGCCAGCAGCCAAGACGACAGGAACACTGAAGCTTTCTTT

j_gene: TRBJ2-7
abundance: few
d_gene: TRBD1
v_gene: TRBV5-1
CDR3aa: CASNPGQGSYEQYF
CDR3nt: TGCGCCAGCAATCCAGGACAGGGATCCTACGAGCAGTACTTC

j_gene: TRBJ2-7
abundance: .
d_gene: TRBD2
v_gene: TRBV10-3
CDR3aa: CAISEFGTSAYEQYF
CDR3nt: TGTGCCATCAGTGAGTTTGGGACTAGCGCCTACGAGCAGTACTTC

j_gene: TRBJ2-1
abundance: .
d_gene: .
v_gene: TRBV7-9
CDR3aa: CASSLQQGPYNEQFF
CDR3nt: TGTGCCAGCAGCTTACAACAGGGCCCCTACAATGAGCAGTTCTTC

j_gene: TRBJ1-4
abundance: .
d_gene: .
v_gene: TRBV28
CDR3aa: CASRNPYFEKLFF
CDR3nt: TGTGCCAGCCGCAACCCCTATTTTGAAAAACTGTTTTTT

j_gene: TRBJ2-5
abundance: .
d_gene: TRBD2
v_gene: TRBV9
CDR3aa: CASSVGGGGQYF
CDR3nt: TGTGCCAGCAGCGTCGGCGGGGGGGGCCAGTACTTC

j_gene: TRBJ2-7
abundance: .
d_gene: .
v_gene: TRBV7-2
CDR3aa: CASSFYQLASYEQYF
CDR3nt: TGTGCCAGCAGCTTTTATCAACTAGCCTCCTACGAGCAGTACTTC

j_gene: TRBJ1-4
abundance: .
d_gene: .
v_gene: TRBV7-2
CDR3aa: CASSRQRDTLNEKLFF
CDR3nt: TGTGCCAGCAGTCGCCAGAGGGACACACTCAATGAAAAACTGTTTTTT

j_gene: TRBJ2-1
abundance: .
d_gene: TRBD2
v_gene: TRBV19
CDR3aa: CASKTSGVYNEQFF
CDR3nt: TGTGCCAGTAAGACTAGCGGGGTTTACAATGAGCAGTTCTTC

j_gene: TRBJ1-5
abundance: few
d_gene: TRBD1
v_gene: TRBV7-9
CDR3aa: CASSPWSGTVDQPQHF
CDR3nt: TGTGCCAGCAGCCCGTGGTCCGGGACAGTTGATCAGCCCCAGCATTTT

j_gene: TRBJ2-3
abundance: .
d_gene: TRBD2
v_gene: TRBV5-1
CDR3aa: CASSYSGTPTDTQYF
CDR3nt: TGCGCCAGCAGCTATAGCGGGACCCCCACAGATACGCAGTATTTT

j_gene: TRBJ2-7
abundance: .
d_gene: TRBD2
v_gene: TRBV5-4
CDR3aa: CASSQRAGGIYEQYF
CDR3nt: TGTGCCAGCAGCCAGCGTGCGGGGGGGATCTACGAGCAGTACTTC

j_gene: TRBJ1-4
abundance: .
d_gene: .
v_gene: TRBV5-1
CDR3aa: CASSLAKAATNEKLFF
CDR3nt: TGCGCCAGCAGCTTGGCCAAGGCTGCAACTAATGAAAAACTGTTTTTT

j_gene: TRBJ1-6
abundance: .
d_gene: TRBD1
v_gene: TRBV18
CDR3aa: CASSLLTGENSPLHF
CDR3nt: TGTGCCAGCTCACTTTTGACAGGGGAAAATTCACCCCTCCACTTT

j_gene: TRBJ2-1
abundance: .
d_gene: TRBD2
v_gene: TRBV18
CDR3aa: CASSPWTSGSSNEQFF
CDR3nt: TGTGCCAGCTCACCATGGACTAGCGGGAGTAGCAATGAGCAGTTCTTC

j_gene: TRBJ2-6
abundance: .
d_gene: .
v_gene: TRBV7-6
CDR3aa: CASSLRAANVLTF
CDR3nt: TGTGCCAGCAGCTTAAGGGCGGCCAACGTCCTGACTTTC